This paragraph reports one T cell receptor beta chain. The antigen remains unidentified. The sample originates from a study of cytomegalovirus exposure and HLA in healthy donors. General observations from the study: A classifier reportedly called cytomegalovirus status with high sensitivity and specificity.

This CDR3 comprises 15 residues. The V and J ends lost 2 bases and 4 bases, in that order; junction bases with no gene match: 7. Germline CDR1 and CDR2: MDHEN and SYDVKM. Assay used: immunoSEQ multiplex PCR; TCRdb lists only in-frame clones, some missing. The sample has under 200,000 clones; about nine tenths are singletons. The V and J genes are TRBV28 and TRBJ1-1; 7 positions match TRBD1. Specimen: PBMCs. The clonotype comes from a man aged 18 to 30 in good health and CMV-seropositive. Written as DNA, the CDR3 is TGTGCCAGCAGTTTACTACAGGGGCTTTCCACTGAAGCTTTCTTT. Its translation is CASSLLQGLSTEAFF.